One and the same sample provided the 27 T cell receptor beta chains below, sequenced in a study of T cells after yellow fever vaccination (dated by TCRdb to about 2019). The library relied on 5' RACE. TCRdb records Illumina NovaSeq 6000 as the sequencer. TCRdb itself trimmed the public reads at Q25 with fastp, ran MiXCR and retained productive beta chains. CDR3 protein sequences are deduplicated, and each keeps its most common genes and DNA. In this sample the table shows approximately 330,000 distinct CDR3 sequences, about 12% of which occur a single time. The ten largest clones take up 2.5% to 4% of the sample. The treatment or condition label here, explained by the study, means: live attenuated yellow fever vaccine strain. The sample in question was CD4+ T cells sorted from PBMCs, obtained 15 days after the yellow fever booster vaccination. The receptors were sampled from a man aged 18 to 30 who received the YFV17D yellow fever vaccine.

This clonotype was found many times. The chain recombines TRBV7-2 with TRBJ2-1; no definite D call. With 4 bases removed from V and 4 bases from J, the gap between germline ends came to 2 bases. This CDR3 has 11 residues. Germline-derived CDR1 and CDR2 are SGHTA and FQGNSA. The CDR3 DNA reads as TGTGCCAGCAGCTGGTACAATGAGCAGTTCTTC. This encodes CASSWYNEQFF.

J is TRBJ1-4 and V is TRBV12-3 or TRBV12-4; D is ambiguous. The V end lost 5 bases, the J end lost 7 bases, and 14 bases lay between the germline ends. The CDR3 covers 14 residues. CDR3 region: CASSTVESGEKLFF. CDR3 nucleotide sequence: TGTGCCAGCAGTACCGTAGAGTCCGGTGAAAAACTGTTTTTT.

This clonotype occurred a few times. The gene calls are TRBV20-1 and TRBJ1-1; 11 bases fit TRBD1. Germline trimming cut 0 bases from V and 3 bases from J; bases unmatched to any gene: 3. The CDR3 has 15 residues. CDR1 and CDR2 from the germline V gene are DFQATT and SNEGSKA (reference sequence). The CDR3 DNA reads as TGCAGTGCTAGAGACCGGGACAGGGGGTACACTGAAGCTTTCTTT. This gives the protein CSARDRDRGYTEAFF.

The chain combines TRBV2 with TRBJ1-6; D unclear. The CDR3 runs to 14 residues. Trimming shortened V by 10 bases and J by 2 bases, and 12 bases separated the two germline ends. Germline loops: CDR1 SNHLY, CDR2 FYNNEI. The CDR3: CAIPRSTYNSPLHF. CDR3 nucleotides: TGTGCCATCCCACGTAGCACCTATAATTCACCCCTCCACTTT.

A few counts support this clonotype. V usage is TRBV3-1 and J usage is TRBJ2-5; D is perhaps TRBD1 (5 bases). V shed 5 bases and J shed 7 bases, with 17 bases lying between them. The CDR3 covers 14 residues. Germline V lookup: CDR1 LGHDT, CDR2 YNNKEL (reference sequence). This CDR3 is CASSTRQTRGTQYF. The CDR3 region has the DNA TGTGCCAGCAGCACACGACAGACAAGAGGGACCCAGTACTTC.

This clonotype was counted many times. V usage is TRBV12-3 or TRBV12-4 and J usage is TRBJ2-5; D possibly matches TRBD1 or TRBD2 (5 bases each). The V end was cut by 6 bases, the J end by 5 bases, with 13 bases between. This CDR3 contains 13 residues. The CDR3 nucleotides are TGTGCCAGCAGGTTTGGGGACGGGGAGACCCAGTACTTC. This translates into CASRFGDGETQYF.

This clonotype has a handful of counts. This chain joins TRBV5-6 and TRBJ2-1, with no clear D. Germline V CDR1 and CDR2: SGHDT, YYEEEE. V shed 4 bases and J shed 1 base, with 6 bases lying between them. The CDR3 is 13 residues long. The CDR3 reads CASSGRSYNEQFF. Here the CDR3 DNA reads TGTGCCAGCAGCGGGCGGTCCTACAATGAGCAGTTCTTC.

The gene calls are TRBV7-3 and TRBJ2-2, with D unresolved. The CDR3 consists of 13 residues. Germline CDR1 reads SGHTA; CDR2 reads FQGTGA. V was clipped by 6 bases and J by 5 bases, with 10 bases between them. As DNA, the CDR3 is TGTGCCAGCAGGCTCCTTTCAACCGGGGAGCTGTTTTTT. It encodes CASRLLSTGELFF.

This sequence joins TRBV7-9 and TRBJ1-1, with a possible D match to TRBD1 (6 bases). The germline V and J ends were trimmed by 9 bases and 4 bases, with 12 bases remaining between them. This CDR3 has 12 residues. The V gene's germline CDR1 is SEHNR and CDR2 FQNEAQ (reference sequence). The CDR3 sequence is CASYRDATEAFF. The CDR3 DNA follows: TGTGCCAGTTACAGGGATGCCACTGAAGCTTTCTTT.

This clonotype was detected ten times or more. This chain uses TRBV6-5 with TRBJ1-1; no definite D call. CDR3 length: 14 amino acids. Germline V lookup: CDR1 MNHEY, CDR2 SVGAGI. Trimming pared 4 bases from V and 5 bases from J, leaving 14 bases between. CDR3 DNA: TGTGCCAGCAGTTTAGGCCCGATTAGGACTGAAGCTTTCTTT. This sequence encodes CASSLGPIRTEAFF.

V and J are TRBV5-7 and TRBJ1-5; 10 bases are shared with TRBD1. TRBV5-7 is recorded as an ORF, its role being uncertain. The CDR3 totals 17 residues. J was trimmed by 5 bases and V by 4 bases; bases with no gene match: 12. CDR3 in amino acids: CASSTSPGTGEDQPQHF. The CDR3 DNA follows: TGTGCCAGCAGCACAAGTCCCGGGACAGGGGAGGATCAGCCCCAGCATTTT.

The rearrangement uses TRBV15 and TRBJ2-5; TRBD2 matches 11 bases. The CDR3 spans 16 residues. The V and J ends lost 0 bases and 4 bases, in that order; junction bases with no gene match: 4. Germline CDR1 reads LNHNV; CDR2 reads YYDKDF (reference sequence). The CDR3 is CATSRESLAGVETQYF. The DNA for the CDR3 is TGTGCCACCAGCAGAGAATCACTAGCGGGGGTAGAGACCCAGTACTTC.

The chain is built from TRBV6-2 or TRBV6-3 and TRBJ1-2; 7 positions match TRBD1. CDR1 is MNHEY and CDR2 is SVGEGT in the germline V gene. Trimming cost V 5 bases and J 5 bases; bases outside gene matches: 5. This CDR3 is built from 13 residues. CDR3 nucleotides: TGTGCCAGCAGTGACAGGGAGAAGTATGGCTACACCTTC. Amino acids: CASSDREKYGYTF.

Only a few counts were recorded for this clonotype. The rearrangement uses TRBV19 and TRBJ2-1; D not resolved. The ends were cut back, 3 bases at V and 4 bases at J, with 13 bases in the middle. CDR3 size: 15 residues. From germline, CDR1 is LNHDA and CDR2 SQIVND (reference sequence). The CDR3 loop is CASSIRVWGYNEQFF. Written as DNA, the CDR3 is TGTGCCAGTAGTATCCGAGTTTGGGGATACAATGAGCAGTTCTTC.

This clonotype was observed many times. The genes are TRBV7-2 and TRBJ1-3; the D gene is possibly TRBD1 (5 bases). This CDR3 is built from 16 residues. Germline CDR1 is SGHTA and CDR2 is FQGNSA. V was pared by 1 base and J by 3 bases, with 13 bases between. The CDR3: CASSLGGGALGNTIYF. CDR3 DNA sequence: TGTGCCAGCAGCTTAGGGGGGGGTGCCCTTGGAAACACCATATATTTT.

This clonotype was seen only a few times. The chain uses TRBV6-2 or TRBV6-3 and TRBJ2-5, with a tentative D call TRBD1 (6 bases). The germline CDR1 and CDR2 sequences are MNHEY and SVGEGT. Trimming left V 5 bases short and J 3 bases short, with 16 bases between. The CDR3 spans 15 residues. The CDR3 protein is CASSPGTPFEETQYF. CDR3 coding DNA: TGTGCCAGCAGTCCCGGGACACCGTTTGAAGAGACCCAGTACTTC.

The chain is built from TRBV18 and TRBJ1-1; D uncertain. The germline CDR1 and CDR2 sequences are KGHSH and LQKENI. V was cut by 3 bases and J by 0 bases, with 8 bases left in between. The CDR3 is 14 residues long. The CDR3, as DNA: TGTGCCAGCTCACCGCCCGGGTTGAACACTGAAGCTTTCTTT. Residues: CASSPPGLNTEAFF.

This clonotype appeared a few times. The chain is built from TRBV7-2 and TRBJ2-4; D is uncertain. The V and J ends lost 1 base and 1 base respectively, with 8 bases between them. This CDR3 is built from 15 residues. Looked up from germline, CDR1 is SGHTA and CDR2 is FQGNSA. In nucleotides, the CDR3 is TGTGCCAGCAGCTTAGGGTTGACCGCCAAAAACATTCAGTACTTC. Its protein product is CASSLGLTAKNIQYF.

This clonotype was recorded at least ten times. The V gene is TRBV5-1, the J gene TRBJ2-5, with 10 bases matching TRBD2. V trimming: 1 base; J trimming: 3 bases; junction bases outside the gene matches: 3. Germline V gene data show CDR1 as SGHRS and CDR2 as YFSETQ. The CDR3 sequence is 15 residues long. The CDR3 bases are TGCGCCAGCAGCTTGACTACTAGCGGGAAAGAGACCCAGTACTTC. This translates into CASSLTTSGKETQYF.

In its sample, this clonotype was seen once. A read error may explain this, as a much larger clone is one base away. The V gene is TRBV5-1, the J gene TRBJ1-5; the match to TRBD1 covers 7 bases. The CDR3 length is 14 residues. Germline values: CDR1 SGHRS, CDR2 YFSETQ. For the CDR3, the DNA is TGCGCCAGCAGAACCGACAGGGAGGCTCAGCACCAGCATTTT. Encoded protein: CASRTDREAQHQHF.

The V gene is TRBV28, the J gene TRBJ1-1; TRBD1 matches 8 bases. Germline values: CDR1 MDHEN, CDR2 SYDVKM. V lost 5 bases and J lost 1; bases outside the gene matches: 6. CDR3 length equals 15 residues. This CDR3 is CASSLFGQGNTEAFF. The CDR3 region has the DNA TGTGCCAGCAGTCTCTTTGGACAGGGGAACACTGAAGCTTTCTTT.

In this sample, this clonotype turned up a few times. The rearrangement uses TRBV10-3 and TRBJ2-1; 10 bases match TRBD2. Germline V gene lookup returns CDR1 ENHRY and CDR2 SYGVKD. The junction had 16 bases not matched to a gene; V was cut back by 6 bases and J by 2 bases. The CDR3 has 19 amino acids. The CDR3 DNA reads TGTGCCATCAGGTTGGGTCGAGCTAGCGGGGGCTCGACCTACAATGAGCAGTTCTTC. Protein product: CAIRLGRASGGSTYNEQFF.

This clonotype has just a few counts. The V gene is TRBV4-3, the J gene TRBJ2-3, with 12 bases aligning to TRBD2. Germline-derived CDR1 and CDR2 are LGHNA and YSLEER. The CDR3 runs 16 residues. Trimming cost V 1 base and J 1 base; bases outside gene matches: 0. The CDR3 nucleotides read TGCGCCAGCAGCCAAGCTAGCGGGGGGGGCACAGATACGCAGTATTTT. It codes for CASSQASGGGTDTQYF.

There are a few counts of this clonotype. The V gene is TRBV20-1, the J gene TRBJ2-7, with 7 bases that match TRBD1. Germline-derived CDR1 and CDR2 are DFQATT and SNEGSKA (reference sequence). CDR3 length equals 12 residues. Unmatched junction bases numbered 4, after V lost 5 bases and J lost 3 bases. The CDR3: CSAGRDSYEQYV. The CDR3 nucleotides are TGCAGTGCTGGCCGGGACAGCTACGAGCAGTACGTC.

This clonotype has just a few counts. The rearrangement links TRBV2 to TRBJ2-5; D unresolved. The V gene's germline CDR1 is SNHLY and CDR2 FYNNEI. V lost 6 bases, J lost 5 bases, and 7 bases lay in between. This CDR3 has 11 amino acids. Here the CDR3 reads CASRSTETQYF. CDR3 coding DNA: TGTGCCAGCAGAAGTACCGAGACCCAGTACTTC.

In its sample, this clonotype was seen many times. The chain uses TRBV12-3 or TRBV12-4 and TRBJ1-3, with D hard to call. CDR3 length equals 13 residues. V lost 3 bases, J lost 0 bases, and 3 bases lay in between. In nucleotides, the CDR3 is TGTGCCAGCAGTTTTAGCTCTGGAAACACCATATATTTT. Amino acids: CASSFSSGNTIYF.

In this sample, this clonotype turned up a few times. The chain recombines TRBV4-3 with TRBJ1-3, with D possibly TRBD1 on 5 matching bases. Trimming removed 0 bases from V and 1 base from J, with 10 bases in between. This CDR3 is 16 amino acids long. CDR1 is LGHNA, CDR2 YSLEER, per germline. CDR3 sequence reads: CASSQERGTSGNTIYF. CDR3 DNA: TGCGCCAGCAGCCAAGAGAGGGGCACTTCTGGAAACACCATATATTTT.